Included here is one T cell receptor beta chain sequence, with context. This clone's antigen is unknown. It has no much larger one-base neighbor in the sample; base qualities were not kept. These data come from a study of shared clonotypes between healthy human individuals (TCRdb year 2020). About the investigation overall: Three men and two women, aged 18 to 49 years, made up the cohort. Between about 0.85 and 8.9 billion PBMCs per donor were obtained by leukapheresis. Per donor, three plates each were used for CD4 naive and CD4 memory, two for CD8 naive, and one for CD8 memory. To estimate repertoire size and how much clonotypes are shared between individuals, the study performed deep sequencing of blood TCR repertoires from five healthy adults. To increase sequencing depth and limit assay-specific biases, different laboratories used diverse techniques to prepare libraries and sequence TCR repertoires. Findings and caveats that apply to the study as a whole: The small number of donors limited the genetic and exposure-history diversity represented. Compared with non-shared clonotypes, clonotypes shared by all four sorted-subset donors had higher generation probabilities. Pairwise subsampling led to the expectation that sequencing depth would affect the degree of clonotype sharing among donors. Naive subsets generally had larger estimated clonotype richness than memory subsets did. About 4.5% of naive CD4, 3.5% of naive CD8, about 2.5% of memory CD4, and 0.4% of memory CD8 clonotypes were shared across several donors. Sampling was restricted to blood, and TCR repertoires in tissue are likely to differ from TCR repertoires in blood. Rarefaction of sorted-subset datasets indicated incomplete sequencing despite the large sequencing depth.

Using the deep immunoSEQ assay, TCR CDR3 regions were amplified from genomic DNA by multiplex PCR. Extracted genomic DNA from each cell subset was spread evenly across all wells of several immunoSEQ 96-well plates, with each plate serving as a replicate. For sorted subsets, approximately 210 ng of genomic DNA, equivalent to 30,000 or so T cell genomes, went into each replicate PCR. The purified libraries were quantified using a Qubit 3.0 fluorometer, sized with a Bioanalyzer 2100, and then quantified again using the KAPA Library Quantification kit. Every immunoSEQ 96-well plate was sequenced on a dedicated single-read 150-cycle Illumina NextSeq 550 flow cell. As for the authors' bioinformatics: Because only junctional sequences without quality scores were contained in the immunoSEQ output, filtering matching that applied to full-length reads could not be performed. Sequences were annotated with PyIR, a Python wrapper for IgBLAST v1.9, and V/J genes and CDR3 were assigned using IMGT germline references. Reads were filtered out if the reads had weak V/J assignments (E-value above 1e-6), no CDR3, stop codons, out-of-frame junctions, or ambiguous translated residues. V3J clonotypes were defined as sequences sharing an identical inferred V gene, J gene, and CDR3 amino acid sequence. To compute the percentage overlap between repertoires, the number of shared unique clonotypes was divided by the size of the smaller repertoire. Richness of each repertoire was evaluated using RTK rarefaction, the Chao1 estimator, and Recon v2.1 estimates of unobserved clonotypes. Generation probabilities were computed with OLGA for all TCRbeta clonotypes obtained by the gDNA method from a few donors. This is the immuneACCESS table as TCRdb keeps it, with only in-frame sequences that have V and J called. A part of the clones is gone; compared with another copy, unresolved V genes explain less than half, and the rest is unexplained. D and trimming come from the DNA, and the V and J calls and clone size come from that table. For this sample there are roughly 700,000 clones; 90% appear just once. Of the sample, 34% falls within the top ten clones.

From the germline V gene (reference sequence), CDR1 is LNHDA and CDR2 is SQIVND. There are 17 amino acids in the CDR3, from cysteine to phenylalanine inclusive. Only the CDR3 DNA stays, 51 bases, in frame from base 1. The V end gives up 10 bases and the J end 4 bases, leaving 18 bases in the junction not matched to a gene. The donors were healthy, HIV-negative adults with no recently reported acute infections or vaccinations. Every donor was a Caucasian adult residing in Nashville, Tennessee, USA. CD8 memory samples combined magnetically selected CD45RO+ cells with CCR7-negative CD45RA+ effector memory (TemRA) cells. Blood was obtained by leukapheresis, after which PBMCs were separated by Ficoll-Histopaque density gradient centrifugation and cryopreserved in liquid nitrogen vapor phase. Purity and quantity of every magnetically sorted T cell population were checked by analytical flow cytometry. From each sorted fraction, genomic DNA was isolated and quantified by UV absorbance on a Nanodrop 2000c.

This sequence uses TRBV19 and TRBJ2-2, and 7 bases in between align with TRBD2. This sequence originates from a man between 18 and 29 years old in good health. Some clones in this sample may be carry-over from other donors' samples. Input material: memory CD8+ T cells from PBMCs. In the paper's terms, the cell subset or site label means: CD45RO+ cells pooled with CCR7-negative TemRA cells. The CDR3 has the sequence CATEKATSVPTTGELFF. The sequence in DNA is TGTGCCACCGAAAAGGCAACTAGCGTTCCAACCACCGGGGAGCTGTTTTTT.